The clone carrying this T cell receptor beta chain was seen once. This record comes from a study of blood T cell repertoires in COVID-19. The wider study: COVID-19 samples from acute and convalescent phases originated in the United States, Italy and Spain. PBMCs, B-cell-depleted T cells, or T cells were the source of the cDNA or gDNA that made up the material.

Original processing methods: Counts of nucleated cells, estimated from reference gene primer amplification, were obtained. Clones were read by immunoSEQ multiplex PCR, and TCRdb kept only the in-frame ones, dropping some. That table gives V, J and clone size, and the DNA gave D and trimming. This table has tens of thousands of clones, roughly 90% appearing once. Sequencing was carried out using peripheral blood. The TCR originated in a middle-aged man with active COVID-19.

CDR3 region: CASSPGGAGGHTQYF. CDR3 bases: TGTGCCAGCAGCCCGGGGGGGGCGGGAGGTCATACGCAGTATTTT. The genes are TRBV6-6 and TRBJ2-3; TRBD2 matches at 8 bases. The germline gives CDR1 MNHNY, CDR2 SVGAGI (reference sequence). The trim removed 6 bases at V and 7 bases at J, leaving 12 bases unmatched. CDR3 length equals 15 residues.